The 25 T cell receptor beta chains listed next were all sequenced from one sample in a study of cytomegalovirus exposure and HLA in healthy donors. PCR amplification relied on 60 Vbeta primers (plus 13 Jbeta primers). Some clones are missing from TCRdb's copy, which holds only in-frame ones; the method was immunoSEQ multiplex PCR. The top ten clones hold roughly 0.69% of a sample with 150,000 or so clones, about 79% of them seen once. Sequencing was performed on PBMCs. Receptor source: a male donor in good health and CMV-seronegative.

This clone came up a few times. V is TRBV7-9 and J is TRBJ2-2, with 9 bases fitting TRBD2. The germline gives CDR1 SEHNR, CDR2 FQNEAQ (reference sequence). The ends lost 3 bases at V and 2 bases at J; junction bases unmatched: 1. This CDR3 contains 15 residues. The CDR3 coding sequence is TGTGCCAGCAGCTTCGGGACTAGCAACACCGGGGAGCTGTTTTTT. This codes for CASSFGTSNTGELFF. Based on the CDR3 plus reference TRBV7-9 and TRBJ2-2, the full variable domain is DTGVSQNPRHKITKRGQNVTFRCDPISEHNRLYWYRQTLGQGPEFLTYFQNEAQLEKSRLLSDRFSAERPKGSFSTLEIQRTEQGDSAMYLCASSFGTSNTGELFFGEGSRLTVL.

The chain carries TRBV19 and TRBJ2-7, with TRBD1 identical over 7 bases. Germline V lookup: CDR1 LNHDA, CDR2 SQIVND (reference sequence). The CDR3 totals 13 residues. V trimming: 4 bases; J trimming: 1 base; junction bases outside the gene matches: 1. CDR3 protein: CASSRDRSYEQYF. CDR3 bases: TGTGCCAGTAGTAGGGACAGATCCTACGAGCAGTACTTC.

The V gene is TRBV6-5, the J gene TRBJ1-2, with unresolved D. CDR3 length: 12 residues. V shed 2 bases and J shed 6 bases, with 7 bases lying between them. Germline CDR1 is MNHEY and CDR2 is SVGAGI. CDR3 sequence reads: CASSYTGNGYTF. The CDR3 DNA reads as TGTGCCAGCAGTTACACGGGGAATGGCTACACCTTC.

This chain links TRBV5-1 with TRBJ1-3; D gene unclear. Germline-derived CDR1 and CDR2 are SGHRS and YFSETQ. There are 15 residues in the CDR3. The germline V and J ends were trimmed by 0 bases and 0 bases, with 7 bases remaining between them. The DNA for the CDR3 is TGCGCCAGCAGCTTGGGTAGCAGCTCTGGAAACACCATATATTTT. This codes for CASSLGSSSGNTIYF.

The V gene is TRBV6-6, the J gene TRBJ1-1; possibly TRBD1 for D (6 bases). Deletions cut 6 bases from V and 7 bases from J, with 15 bases between. This CDR3 is 13 amino acids long. The germline CDR1 and CDR2 sequences are MNHNY and SVGAGI (reference sequence). The CDR3 region is CASSLGGGVEAFF. DNA of the CDR3: TGTGCCAGCAGCCTAGGGGGGGGTGTTGAAGCTTTCTTT.

The V gene is TRBV29-1, the J gene TRBJ1-2; weak D call: TRBD1 (5 bases). The ends were cut back, 4 bases at V and 0 bases at J, with 9 bases in the middle. The CDR3 consists of 13 residues. CDR1 is SQVTM and CDR2 is ANQGSEA in the germline V gene. The DNA for the CDR3 is TGCAGCGTTGTCCAGGGTTCTAACTATGGCTACACCTTC. Amino acid sequence: CSVVQGSNYGYTF. The variable domain in full, with the rest retrieved from reference TRBV29-1 and TRBJ1-2, is SAVISQKPSRDICQRGTSLTIQCQVDSQVTMMFWYRQQPGQSLTLIATANQGSEATYESGFVIDKFPISRPNLTFSTLTVSNMSPEDSSIYLCSVVQGSNYGYTFGSGTRLTVV.

The chain joins TRBV5-6 to TRBJ2-3; 7 nucleotides agree with TRBD1. The CDR3 extends over 13 amino acids. The germline V gene has CDR1 SGHDT and CDR2 YYEEEE. The J segment lost 6 bases and the V segment lost 5 bases, leaving 6 bases of the junction unmatched. The CDR3 coding sequence is TGTGCCAGCAGATTGACAGGGTTCGATACGCAGTATTTT. It codes for CASRLTGFDTQYF.

This clone was observed a single time. J is TRBJ2-7 and V is TRBV14, with 9 bases fitting TRBD1. Per germline, CDR1 SGHDN and CDR2 FVKESK. The CDR3 sequence is 15 residues long. V was pared by 5 bases and J by 0 bases, with 5 bases of the junction left unmatched. CDR3 protein: CASSSGTGHSYEQYF. CDR3 bases: TGTGCCAGCAGCTCCGGGACAGGGCACTCCTACGAGCAGTACTTC.

The V call is TRBV5-1, the J call TRBJ2-1; D uncertain. Looked up from germline, CDR1 is SGHRS and CDR2 is YFSETQ. The V end lost 0 bases, the J end lost 4 bases, and 11 bases lay between the germline ends. The CDR3 extends over 15 amino acids. The CDR3 bases are TGCGCCAGCAGCTTGGAACAGAAGTCATACAATGAGCAGTTCTTC. Translating gives CASSLEQKSYNEQFF.

The chain recombines TRBV15 with TRBJ1-2; no clear D gene. V was cut by 1 base and J by 3 bases, with 6 bases left in between. The germline gives CDR1 LNHNV, CDR2 YYDKDF (reference sequence). The CDR3 loop spans 13 amino acids. The CDR3 protein is CATSRGPDYGYTF. The CDR3, as DNA: TGTGCCACCAGCAGAGGGCCTGACTATGGCTACACCTTC.

The CDR3 sequence is CASRPPANEKLFF. CDR3 nucleotides: TGTGCCAGCAGGCCGCCGGCTAATGAAAAACTGTTTTTT. V gene TRBV7-2 combines with J gene TRBJ1-4; no clear D. Germline CDR1 and CDR2: SGHTA and FQGNSA. The ends were cut back, 6 bases at V and 3 bases at J, with 8 bases in the middle. The CDR3 spans 13 residues.

A remark on this clone: A read error may account for a junction end that differs from germline. The rearrangement joins TRBV7-9 to TRBJ2-7, with 7 bases that match TRBD1. The germline V gene has CDR1 SEHNR and CDR2 FQNEAQ (reference sequence). The CDR3 is 16 amino acids. This CDR3 is CSSSRRQGFLSYEQYF. CDR3 coding DNA: TGTTCCAGCAGCCGACGACAGGGTTTTTTATCCTACGAGCAGTACTTC.

This sequence joins TRBV2 and TRBJ2-1; TRBD2 is a possible D gene (6 bases). V was pared by 9 bases and J by 2 bases, with 14 bases between. Germline V gene lookup returns CDR1 SNHLY and CDR2 FYNNEI. The CDR3 length is 14 residues. The CDR3, as DNA: TGTGCCAGTGCCCGGGACTTAACCTACAATGAGCAGTTCTTC. Amino acid sequence: CASARDLTYNEQFF. Variable domain in full (rest from reference TRBV2 and TRBJ2-1): EPEVTQTPSHQVTQMGQEVILRCVPISNHLYFYWYRQILGQKVEFLVSFYNNEISEKSEIFDDQFSVERPDGSNFTLKIRSTKLEDSAMYFCASARDLTYNEQFFGPGTRLTVL.

This chain joins TRBV7-9 and TRBJ2-5; the D is unclear. The J call may be incorrect, as the DNA end agrees better with TRBJ2-7. In germline, CDR1 is SEHNR, CDR2 FQNEAQ (reference sequence). This CDR3 has 12 residues. The CDR3 here is CASSPSAYEQYF. CDR3 DNA sequence: TGTGCCAGCAGCCCGAGCGCCTACGAGCAGTACTTC.

V is TRBV18 and J is TRBJ1-2, with D maybe TRBD1 (6 bases). CDR1 and CDR2 (germline): KGHSH, LQKENI. V was cut by 6 bases and J by 2 bases, with 13 bases left in between. This CDR3 is 14 amino acids long. The chain's CDR3 is CASSRGGANYGYTF. The DNA for the CDR3 is TGTGCCAGCTCCCGGGGGGGGGCGAACTATGGCTACACCTTC. The full variable domain, in which reference TRBV18 and TRBJ1-2 provide the parts outside the CDR3, is NAGVMQNPRHLVRRRGQEARLRCSPMKGHSHVYWYRQLPEEGLKFMVYLQKENIIDESGMPKERFSAEFPKEGPSILRIQQVVRGDSAAYFCASSRGGANYGYTFGSGTRLTVV.

The chain employs TRBV4-1 and TRBJ2-2; 12 nucleotides agree with TRBD2. Losses at the gene ends were 4 bases for V and 0 bases for J; bases not matched to a gene: 6. In germline, CDR1 is MGHRA, CDR2 YSYEKL. This CDR3 has 18 amino acids. The CDR3 spells CASSRTGTSGPNTGELFF. CDR3 nucleotide sequence: TGCGCCAGCAGCCGCACCGGGACTAGCGGGCCGAACACCGGGGAGCTGTTTTTT.

On this clone: One end of the junction varies from germline; a read error may be responsible. The chain carries TRBV7-9 and TRBJ2-2; 7 bases are a match to TRBD1. Germline assignment: CDR1 SEHNR and CDR2 FQNEAQ (reference sequence). This CDR3 has 17 amino acids. The DNA for the CDR3 is TGTTCCAGCAGCTTAGCCCCTAGGGGGCTCAGCACCGGGGAGCTGTTTTTT. Translating gives CSSSLAPRGLSTGELFF.

The V call is TRBV29-1, the J call TRBJ2-1, with TRBD1 matching over 7 bases. This CDR3 is built from 15 residues. V was clipped by 2 bases and J by 0 bases; unmatched bases: 4. Germline assignment: CDR1 SQVTM and CDR2 ANQGSEA. The CDR3 loop reads CSVESGQSSYNEQFF. The DNA of the CDR3 is TGCAGCGTTGAATCGGGACAGAGCTCCTACAATGAGCAGTTCTTC.

The chain employs TRBV7-2 and TRBJ2-2; D might be TRBD1 (5 bases). The CDR3 is 14 amino acids. V gave up 5 bases and J gave up 3 bases, with 10 bases separating them. Germline V gene sequence: CDR1 SGHTA, CDR2 FQGNSA. CDR3 residues: CASSRDSYTGELFF. The CDR3, as DNA: TGTGCCAGCAGCCGAGACAGTTACACCGGGGAGCTGTTTTTT.

The gene calls are TRBV19 and TRBJ1-2; D not certain. The CDR3 totals 15 residues. Trimming took off 5 bases at V and 1 base at J, with 14 bases between the two ends. Germline V gives CDR1 LNHDA, CDR2 SQIVND (reference sequence). This CDR3 is CASSGTKTYNYGYTF. CDR3 DNA: TGTGCCAGTAGTGGTACGAAAACCTATAACTATGGCTACACCTTC.

This sequence joins TRBV7-9 and TRBJ2-1; the D is unclear. Germline CDR1 is SEHNR and CDR2 is FQNEAQ (reference sequence). The CDR3 runs to 13 residues. Trimming took off 1 base at V and 10 bases at J, with 11 bases between the two ends. The CDR3 coding sequence is TGTGCCAGCAGCTTAGTAGCTTGGTACGAGCAGTTCTTC. Translated: CASSLVAWYEQFF.

This chain joins TRBV27 and TRBJ1-2, with TRBD1 as a possible D gene (5 bases). Germline V gene lookup returns CDR1 MNHEY and CDR2 SMNVEV (reference sequence). Trimming pared 5 bases from V and 6 bases from J, leaving 19 bases between. This CDR3 region has 15 residues. In DNA, the CDR3 is TGTGCCAGCAGTATTCTAAGCCGGGACTTAGATGGCTACACCTTC. Its protein is CASSILSRDLDGYTF.

The V gene is TRBV6-5, the J gene TRBJ2-5, with D possibly matching TRBD2 (6 bases). The CDR3 loop spans 14 amino acids. V lost 2 bases and J 4 bases, leaving 11 bases between the germline ends. Per the germline V gene, CDR1 is MNHEY and CDR2 is SVGAGI. As DNA, the CDR3 is TGTGCCAGCAGTTACGAGAGGAGGGGAGAGACCCAGTACTTC. This encodes CASSYERRGETQYF.

The rearrangement links TRBV5-4 to TRBJ2-7, with 12 bases aligning to TRBD1. Unmatched junction bases numbered 9, after V lost 4 bases and J lost 4 bases. The germline CDR1 and CDR2 sequences are SGHNT and YYREEE (reference sequence). This CDR3 comprises 16 residues. The CDR3 nucleotides read TGTGCCAGCAGCCCCAACGCGGGACAGGGGGCTTACGAGCAGTACTTC. Translation gives CASSPNAGQGAYEQYF.

The chain employs TRBV11-2 and TRBJ2-7; 7 bases align to TRBD1. This CDR3 has 13 residues. Germline CDR1 is SGHAT and CDR2 is FQNNGV. J was trimmed by 2 bases and V by 5 bases; bases with no gene match: 3. CDR3 bases: TGTGCCAGCAGCAGACAGGGAACCTACGAGCAGTACTTC. Translation gives CASSRQGTYEQYF.